Each of the 23 T cell receptor beta chains below was sequenced from the same sample in a study of CD8 T cells in Susac syndrome (dated by TCRdb to between 2018 and 2020). Library preparation was by the immunoSEQ multiplex PCR assay. RNA was extracted using the RNeasy kit, and about 0.5 to 1 microgram was reverse transcribed with random hexamers. TCRdb reran the public reads through fastp at Q25 and MiXCR, keeping productive beta chains. Rows matching on CDR3 protein sequence are summarized as one entry with the most common DNA and genes. For this sample there are approximately 100,000 distinct CDR3 sequences; approximately 91% appear just once. Roughly 0.15% of the sample comes from the top ten. The sample consisted of CD4+ T cells from PBMCs. These receptors were obtained from a human donor in good health.

The gene calls are TRBV19 and TRBJ1-5; maybe TRBD1 (5 bases). Germline V gives CDR1 LNHDA, CDR2 SQIVND (reference sequence). V lost 5 bases to trimming and J lost 5 bases, with 13 bases between them. The CDR3 is made up of 14 amino acids. The CDR3, as DNA: TGTGCCAGTAGTCGGGACCGGCCATATCAGCCCCAGCATTTT. Residues: CASSRDRPYQPQHF. The full variable domain, in which reference TRBV19 and TRBJ1-5 provide the parts outside the CDR3, is DGGITQSPKYLFRKEGQNVTLSCEQNLNHDAMYWYRQDPGQGLRLIYYSQIVNDFQKGDIAEGYSVSREKKESFPLTVTSAQKNPTAFYLCASSRDRPYQPQHFGDGTRLSIL.

This chain joins TRBV27 and TRBJ1-6; weak D call: TRBD1 (6 bases). The CDR3 is made up of 15 amino acids. Trimming took off 3 bases at V and 9 bases at J, with 15 bases between the two ends. Germline V gives CDR1 MNHEY, CDR2 SMNVEV (reference sequence). DNA of the CDR3: TGTGCCAGCAGTTTCGGGGGGGCGCGGGTTTCACCCCTCCACTTT. Its protein product is CASSFGGARVSPLHF.

V is TRBV5-1 and J is TRBJ1-1; 9 nucleotides line up with TRBD1. From germline, CDR1 is SGHRS and CDR2 YFSETQ. V shed 4 bases, J shed 7 bases, and the junction held 2 bases outside the gene matches. CDR3 size: 12 residues. CDR3 protein: CASSGDRDEAFF. The CDR3 bases are TGCGCCAGCAGCGGGGACAGGGATGAAGCTTTCTTT.

The chain employs TRBV7-8 and TRBJ1-1; 7 bases are a match to TRBD1. CDR1 is SGHVS, CDR2 FQNEAQ, per germline. V trimming: 2 bases; J trimming: 11 bases; junction bases outside the gene matches: 5. This CDR3 is built from 12 residues. DNA of the CDR3: TGTGCCAGCAGCTTATCCTCAGGGGGGGCTTTCTTT. Amino acid sequence: CASSLSSGGAFF. The variable domain in full, with the rest retrieved from reference TRBV7-8 and TRBJ1-1, is GAGVSQSPRYKVAKRGQDVALRCDPISGHVSLFWYQQALGQGPEFLTYFQNEAQLDKSGLPSDRFFAERPEGSVSTLKIQRTQQEDSAVYLCASSLSSGGAFFGQGTRLTVV.

The chain uses TRBV29-1 and TRBJ2-7; D is possibly TRBD1 (6 bases). Germline V lookup: CDR1 SQVTM, CDR2 ANQGSEA. CDR3 length: 14 amino acids. Trimming stripped 3 bases from V and 0 bases from J, with 12 bases between. Here the CDR3 DNA reads TGCAGCGTTGATTCCCAGGGGAGCTCCTACGAGCAGTACTTC. Its protein is CSVDSQGSSYEQYF.

The chain links TRBV29-1 to TRBJ2-3; D not resolved. The CDR3 is 11 residues long. The V gene lost 5 bases and the J gene lost 2 bases, with 5 bases spanning the gap. Looked up from germline, CDR1 is SQVTM and CDR2 is ANQGSEA. The CDR3: CSVRITDTQYF. In DNA form, the CDR3 reads TGCAGCGTTCGGATCACAGATACGCAGTATTTT.

The genes are TRBV29-1 and TRBJ2-2; either TRBD1 or TRBD2 may fit D (5 bases each). CDR3 size: 13 residues. Trimming removed 6 bases from V and 2 bases from J, with 10 bases in between. Germline CDR1 SQVTM, CDR2 ANQGSEA. The CDR3 nucleotides are TGCAGCGTCGGGGACGTCAACACCGGGGAGCTGTTTTTT. Translating gives CSVGDVNTGELFF.

The CDR3: CASSQKGGNTGELFF. CDR3 in DNA: TGCGCCAGCAGCCAAAAAGGGGGTAACACCGGGGAGCTGTTTTTT. V gene TRBV4-1 combines with J gene TRBJ2-2; maybe TRBD1 (6 bases). V lost 2 bases to trimming and J lost 2 bases, with 9 bases between them. Germline V CDR1 and CDR2: MGHRA, YSYEKL. This CDR3 is built from 15 residues.

The chain joins TRBV5-8 to TRBJ1-1; no clear D. This CDR3 region has 15 residues. Germline V lookup: CDR1 SGHTS, CDR2 YDEGEE. The V end was cut by 0 bases, the J end by 5 bases, with 14 bases between. The CDR3 reads CASSLAPHTGTEAFF. The CDR3 DNA reads as TGTGCCAGCAGCTTGGCCCCCCATACCGGGACTGAAGCTTTCTTT.

The CDR3 nucleotides read TGTGCCAGCAGTTACTCGCGGGTATCCTACGAGCAGTACTTC. It translates to CASSYSRVSYEQYF. The chain recombines TRBV6-2 or TRBV6-3 with TRBJ2-7; D is perhaps TRBD2 (5 bases). V dropped 0 bases and J dropped 1 base, with 7 bases sitting between them. This CDR3 is 14 amino acids long. CDR1 and CDR2 (germline): MNHEY, SVGEGT.

The chain uses TRBV27 and TRBJ1-5; TRBD1 is a possible D gene (5 bases). Germline V gene sequence: CDR1 MNHEY, CDR2 SMNVEV (reference sequence). V dropped 5 bases and J dropped 7 bases, with 24 bases sitting between them. The CDR3 length is 17 residues. CDR3 in amino acids: CASSHTGSGLSDQPQHF. CDR3 DNA sequence: TGTGCCAGCAGTCACACAGGTAGCGGTCTGTCTGACCAGCCCCAGCATTTT.

The chain joins TRBV25-1 to TRBJ2-5; D is uncertain. This CDR3 has 14 amino acids. Trimming removed 1 base from V and 2 bases from J, with 8 bases in between. Germline V gene lookup returns CDR1 MGHDK and CDR2 SYGVNS. The DNA for the CDR3 is TGTGCCAGCAGTGAATCGGCAGCACAAGAGACCCAGTACTTC. It is translated as CASSESAAQETQYF.

A few counts support this clonotype. This chain connects TRBV12-3 or TRBV12-4 to TRBJ2-7, with unresolved D. V dropped 2 bases and J dropped 5 bases, with 13 bases sitting between them. The CDR3 runs 14 residues. CDR3 in amino acids: CASSLTAGLNEQYF. The CDR3 DNA sequence: TGTGCCAGCAGTTTAACGGCAGGTCTCAACGAGCAGTACTTC.

V is TRBV6-2 or TRBV6-3 and J is TRBJ2-1; TRBD2 aligns across 9 bases. V lost 0 bases and J lost 4; bases outside the gene matches: 7. CDR3 length equals 17 residues. Germline CDR1 and CDR2: MNHEY and SVGEGT. The CDR3 DNA is TGTGCCAGCAGTTACTCGTCTCCTAGCGGGATTTACAATGAGCAGTTCTTC. Its protein is CASSYSSPSGIYNEQFF.

CDR3 DNA: TGTGCCAGCAGCCCGACGGAACAAGGGCGGACCCAGTACTTC. Its protein product is CASSPTEQGRTQYF. The rearrangement joins TRBV5-6 to TRBJ2-5; D remains unclear. Germline CDR1 reads SGHDT; CDR2 reads YYEEEE. V was pared by 4 bases and J by 7 bases, with 17 bases between. There are 14 residues in the CDR3.

The rearrangement uses TRBV19 and TRBJ2-3; the match to TRBD1 covers 9 bases. This CDR3 is 16 amino acids long. Per germline, CDR1 LNHDA and CDR2 SQIVND (reference sequence). V was clipped by 5 bases and J by 4 bases; unmatched bases: 10. Here the CDR3 DNA reads TGTGCCAGTAGTTCCCGGACAGGGGCACTAGCAGATACGCAGTATTTT. Protein: CASSSRTGALADTQYF.

The chain uses TRBV6-5 and TRBJ2-2, with 8 bases fitting TRBD2. After removal of 3 bases from V and 2 bases from J, the junction contained 5 bases not matched to a gene. CDR3 length equals 16 residues. Germline V gene data show CDR1 as MNHEY and CDR2 as SVGAGI. Here the CDR3 reads CASSYGTSGNTGELFF. In DNA, the CDR3 is TGTGCCAGCAGTTATGGTACTAGCGGAAACACCGGGGAGCTGTTTTTT.

The rearrangement uses TRBV12-3 or TRBV12-4 and TRBJ1-2; possible D gene TRBD1, 6 bases. CDR3 length equals 14 residues. The V gene lost 5 bases and the J gene lost 0 bases, with 10 bases spanning the gap. The CDR3 reads CASSRGGPNYGYTF. As DNA, the CDR3 is TGTGCCAGCAGTCGAGGGGGACCTAACTATGGCTACACCTTC.

The chain recombines TRBV5-1 with TRBJ2-3; a weak D match, TRBD2 (6 bases). CDR1 and CDR2 (germline): SGHRS, YFSETQ. The germline V and J ends were trimmed by 0 bases and 2 bases, with 10 bases remaining between them. CDR3 length: 15 amino acids. The DNA of the CDR3 is TGCGCCAGCAGCTTGGAGGGGAGGACCACAGATACGCAGTATTTT. It translates to CASSLEGRTTDTQYF.

The rearrangement uses TRBV4-3 and TRBJ1-2; D gene unclear. The CDR3 totals 13 residues. Trimming left V 3 bases short and J 7 bases short, with 12 bases between. CDR1 is LGHNA, CDR2 YSLEER, per germline. For the CDR3, the DNA is TGCGCCAGCAGCCAGTTCGAGGGAGGTGGCTACACCTTC. This encodes CASSQFEGGGYTF.

This rearrangement joins TRBV7-9 to TRBJ2-7; 13 bases map to TRBD2. This CDR3 contains 15 residues. J lost 5 bases, V lost 1 base, and 2 bases had no gene match. Germline loops: CDR1 SEHNR, CDR2 FQNEAQ (reference sequence). CDR3: CASSLGTSGSNEQYF. The CDR3 region has the DNA TGTGCCAGCAGCTTAGGGACTAGCGGGAGTAACGAGCAGTACTTC.

The chain uses TRBV18 and TRBJ2-2; 7 nucleotides align to TRBD1. The CDR3 runs to 16 residues. CDR1 KGHSH and CDR2 LQKENI come from the germline V gene. J gave up 0 bases and V 1 base, and 2 bases lay outside the gene matches. CDR3 in DNA: TGTGCCAGCTCACCACAGGGACAGACGAACACCGGGGAGCTGTTTTTT. This codes for CASSPQGQTNTGELFF.

This chain connects TRBV29-1 to TRBJ2-4, with D possibly matching TRBD2 (6 bases). The V gene's germline CDR1 is SQVTM and CDR2 ANQGSEA. Trimming left V 6 bases short and J 1 base short, with 19 bases between. The CDR3 runs 16 residues. The CDR3 loop reads CSVREEGRVAKNIQYF. CDR3 bases: TGCAGCGTCCGAGAGGAGGGAAGGGTTGCCAAAAACATTCAGTACTTC.